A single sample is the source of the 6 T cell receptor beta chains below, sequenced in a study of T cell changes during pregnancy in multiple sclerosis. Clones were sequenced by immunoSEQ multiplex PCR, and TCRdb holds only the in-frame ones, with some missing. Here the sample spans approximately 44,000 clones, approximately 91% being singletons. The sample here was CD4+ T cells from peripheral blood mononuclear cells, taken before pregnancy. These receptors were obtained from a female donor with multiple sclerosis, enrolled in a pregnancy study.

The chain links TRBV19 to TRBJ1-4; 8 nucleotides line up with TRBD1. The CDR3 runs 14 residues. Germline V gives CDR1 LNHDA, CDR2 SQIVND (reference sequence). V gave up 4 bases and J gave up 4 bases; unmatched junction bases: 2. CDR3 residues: CASSTGTGNEKLFF. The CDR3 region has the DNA TGTGCCAGTAGTACCGGGACAGGTAATGAAAAACTGTTTTTT.

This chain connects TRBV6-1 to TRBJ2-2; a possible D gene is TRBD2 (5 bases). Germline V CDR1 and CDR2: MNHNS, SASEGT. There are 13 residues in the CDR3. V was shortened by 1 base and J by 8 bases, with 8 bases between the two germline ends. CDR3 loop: CASSEVGVGELFF. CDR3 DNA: TGTGCCAGCAGTGAAGTCGGGGTGGGGGAGCTGTTTTTT.

The CDR3 DNA reads as TGTGCCAGCAGCATGGACAGTATCTTGACCCAGTACTTC. Its protein product is CASSMDSILTQYF. The chain links TRBV5-4 to TRBJ2-5, with a possible D match to TRBD1 (6 bases). The CDR3 is 13 amino acids. Looked up from germline, CDR1 is SGHNT and CDR2 is YYREEE (reference sequence). Trimming cost V 4 bases and J 7 bases, with 14 bases left between them. The variable domain in full, completed from reference TRBV5-4 and TRBJ2-5, reads ETGVTQSPTHLIKTRGQQVTLRCSSQSGHNTVSWYQQALGQGPQFIFQYYREEENGRGNFPPRFSGLQFPNYSSELNVNALELDDSALYLCASSMDSILTQYFGPGTRLLVL.

The CDR3 sequence: CASSFYRVMRELFF. CDR3 nucleotides: TGTGCCAGCAGTTTCTACAGGGTAATGAGAGAACTGTTTTTT. The chain couples TRBV6-6 to TRBJ1-4, with D possibly being TRBD1 (6 bases). The ends were cut back, 4 bases at V and 12 bases at J, with 18 bases in the middle. CDR3 size: 14 residues. From germline, CDR1 is MNHNY and CDR2 SVGAGI (reference sequence).

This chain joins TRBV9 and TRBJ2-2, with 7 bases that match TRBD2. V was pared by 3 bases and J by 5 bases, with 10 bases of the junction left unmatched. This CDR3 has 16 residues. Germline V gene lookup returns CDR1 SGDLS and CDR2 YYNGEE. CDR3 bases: TGTGCCAGCAGCGCGATCCATGTGGGGGGGACCGGGGAGCTGTTTTTT. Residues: CASSAIHVGGTGELFF.

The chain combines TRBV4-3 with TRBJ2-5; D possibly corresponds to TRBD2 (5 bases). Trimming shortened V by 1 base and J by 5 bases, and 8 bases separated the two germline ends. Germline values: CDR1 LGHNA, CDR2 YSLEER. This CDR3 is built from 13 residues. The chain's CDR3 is CASSQGGSETQYF. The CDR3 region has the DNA TGCGCCAGCAGCCAAGGAGGGTCGGAGACCCAGTACTTC.